The 23 T cell receptor beta chains below were found in one sample sequenced in a study of cytomegalovirus exposure and HLA in healthy donors. 13 Jbeta primers and 60 Vbeta primers were used for the PCR. Produced via immunoSEQ multiplex PCR; TCRdb's table is partial and in-frame only. This table holds approximately 150,000 clones, 77% found once. The sample was PBMCs. All receptors come from a woman aged 30 to 39 in good health and CMV-seropositive.

The chain couples TRBV30 to TRBJ1-1; maybe TRBD1 (6 bases). Per the germline V gene, CDR1 is GTSNPN and CDR2 is SVGIG (reference sequence). The CDR3 covers 12 residues. Trimming took off 5 bases at V and 1 base at J, with 8 bases between the two ends. The CDR3 protein is CAWDRSNTEAFF. In nucleotides, the CDR3 is TGTGCCTGGGACAGGTCGAACACTGAAGCTTTCTTT.

The J gene is TRBJ2-5, the V gene TRBV5-4; the match to TRBD1 covers 9 bases. Germline-derived CDR1 and CDR2 are SGHNT and YYREEE (reference sequence). The CDR3 totals 14 residues. The V and J ends lost 4 bases and 5 bases, in that order; junction bases with no gene match: 6. The DNA for the CDR3 is TGTGCCAGCAGCGCGGGACAGGGCTGGGAGACCCAGTACTTC. Its translation: CASSAGQGWETQYF.

This CDR3 reads CSVGAAGNQPQHF. The DNA of the CDR3 is TGCAGCGTTGGTGCCGCAGGGAATCAGCCCCAGCATTTT. This chain connects TRBV29-1 to TRBJ1-5; the D gene is possibly TRBD1 (5 bases). Germline CDR1 is SQVTM and CDR2 is ANQGSEA. This CDR3 contains 13 residues. Trimming took off 4 bases at V and 4 bases at J, with 11 bases between the two ends.

The V call is TRBV4-1, the J call TRBJ1-2; tentatively, D is TRBD1 (5 bases). Trimming left V 5 bases short and J 4 bases short, with 11 bases between. CDR1 and CDR2 (germline): MGHRA, YSYEKL. CDR3 length: 13 amino acids. The CDR3 region is CASSSDGGYGYTF. The CDR3 DNA reads TGCGCCAGCAGCTCAGACGGGGGCTATGGCTACACCTTC.

This clone was observed a single time. This chain links TRBV30 with TRBJ1-2; tentatively, D is TRBD1 (6 bases). V was trimmed by 1 base and J by 5 bases, leaving 11 bases between them. This CDR3 is 13 amino acids long. The germline gives CDR1 GTSNPN, CDR2 SVGIG (reference sequence). CDR3 amino acids: CAWSEQGGYGYTF. As DNA, the CDR3 is TGTGCCTGGAGTGAACAGGGAGGGTATGGCTACACCTTC.

This clone occurred a few times. The CDR3 is CATETGLNTEAFF. CDR3 nucleotide sequence: TGTGCCACCGAGACAGGCCTGAACACTGAAGCTTTCTTT. The rearrangement links TRBV19 to TRBJ1-1; tentatively, D is TRBD1 (6 bases). The length of the CDR3 is 13 residues. The V end was cut by 10 bases, the J end by 0 bases, with 12 bases between. Germline V lookup: CDR1 LNHDA, CDR2 SQIVND (reference sequence).

V is TRBV23-1 and J is TRBJ1-2, with D unclear. TRBV23-1 is known as an ORF, though its function is uncertain. Trimming removed 0 bases from V and 2 bases from J, with 7 bases in between. This CDR3 comprises 14 residues. The CDR3 loop is CASSQSGVNYGYTF. The CDR3 DNA reads TGCGCCAGCAGTCAATCAGGAGTGAACTATGGCTACACCTTC.

This clone was seen a few times. The chain links TRBV19 to TRBJ2-7, with a tentative D call TRBD2 (5 bases). The CDR3 contains 16 residues. The germline CDR1 and CDR2 sequences are LNHDA and SQIVND (reference sequence). The V end was cut by 7 bases, the J end by 3 bases, with 22 bases between. CDR3 region: CASNGKRPGGGYEQYF. The CDR3 DNA follows: TGTGCCAGTAATGGGAAGAGACCAGGCGGAGGCTACGAGCAGTACTTC.

This clone was seen once. The chain employs TRBV29-1 and TRBJ2-7; D remains ambiguous. With 1 base removed from V and 6 bases from J, the gap between germline ends came to 10 bases. The germline CDR1 and CDR2 sequences are SQVTM and ANQGSEA. The CDR3 has 12 residues. This chain's CDR3 is CSVEAAGFEQYF. The CDR3, as DNA: TGCAGCGTTGAAGCGGCCGGGTTCGAGCAGTACTTC.

This chain connects TRBV15 to TRBJ2-2, with a weak D call TRBD2 (5 bases). Germline CDR1 LNHNV, CDR2 YYDKDF (reference sequence). V lost 4 bases to trimming and J lost 2 bases, with 8 bases between them. The CDR3 runs 14 residues. The DNA of the CDR3 is TGTGCCACCAGCACTAGCCCTAACACCGGGGAGCTGTTTTTT. It yields the protein CATSTSPNTGELFF.

This clone is a singleton in its sample. The V gene is TRBV6-5, the J gene TRBJ2-7; D uncertain. Per the germline V gene, CDR1 is MNHEY and CDR2 is SVGAGI. The CDR3 sequence is 15 residues long. The V end was cut by 0 bases, the J end by 2 bases, with 11 bases between. This CDR3 is CASSYSSYSTYEQYF. CDR3 nucleotide sequence: TGTGCCAGCAGTTACTCGTCGTATAGTACCTACGAGCAGTACTTC.

The V and J genes are TRBV30 and TRBJ1-5; D unclear. V lost 3 bases, J lost 9 bases, and 18 bases lay in between. The CDR3 runs to 14 residues. The germline V gene has CDR1 GTSNPN and CDR2 SVGIG (reference sequence). CDR3 coding DNA: TGTGCCTGGAGGGACGCGGGCCCGTGGGGGCCCCAGCATTTT. Translated, it gives CAWRDAGPWGPQHF.

This clone appeared a few times. The chain carries TRBV29-1 and TRBJ2-1; 8 bases fit TRBD2. The ends lost 3 bases at V and 9 bases at J; junction bases unmatched: 4. The CDR3 spans 12 residues. Germline CDR1 reads SQVTM; CDR2 reads ANQGSEA. CDR3: CSVEQLAGEQFF. CDR3 in DNA: TGCAGCGTTGAGCAGCTAGCGGGTGAGCAGTTCTTC.

Only a few counts were recorded for this clone. No DNA is shown, since the ends of the CDR3 on it are uncertain; the CDR3 is the one TCRdb lists. This rearrangement joins TRBV12-5 to TRBJ1-1. Per germline, CDR1 LGHNT and CDR2 FRNRAP. The CDR3 is 13 amino acids long, termini counted. The CDR3 here is CASGLGTGVEAFF.

The chain couples TRBV11-3 to TRBJ2-5; no reliable D call. Trimming pared 3 bases from V and 3 bases from J, leaving 2 bases between. This CDR3 contains 11 residues. Looked up from germline, CDR1 is SGHNT and CDR2 is YENEEA. The CDR3 bases are TGTGCCAGCAGCTTTAAAGAGACCCAGTACTTC. Encoded protein: CASSFKETQYF.

The rearrangement joins TRBV5-4 to TRBJ2-7; D is unclear. Per the germline V gene, CDR1 is SGHNT and CDR2 is YYREEE (reference sequence). V was shortened by 0 bases and J by 2 bases, with 12 bases between the two germline ends. This CDR3 is built from 15 residues. The CDR3 protein is CASSLGTETPYEQYF. The CDR3, as DNA: TGTGCCAGCAGCTTGGGTACAGAAACCCCCTACGAGCAGTACTTC.

V gene TRBV10-1 combines with J gene TRBJ2-3; no clear D. This CDR3 contains 13 residues. V lost 0 bases and J 1 base, leaving 2 bases between the germline ends. Per the germline V gene, CDR1 is WNHNN and CDR2 is SYGVQD (reference sequence). DNA for the CDR3: TGCGCCAGCAGTGAGTCCGGCACAGATACGCAGTATTTT. Translation: CASSESGTDTQYF.

This clone was observed a few times. This rearrangement joins TRBV11-3 to TRBJ2-7; D perhaps matches TRBD2 (5 bases). V was clipped by 6 bases and J by 2 bases, with 14 bases between them. CDR1 and CDR2 (germline): SGHNT, YENEEA. This CDR3 region has 14 residues. This CDR3 is CASRERGRTYEQYF. The CDR3 coding sequence is TGTGCCAGCAGGGAACGCGGGCGCACCTACGAGCAGTACTTC.

V usage is TRBV5-8 and J usage is TRBJ2-1; 8 bases are shared with TRBD2. The CDR3 is 14 amino acids. The trim removed 3 bases at V and 6 bases at J, leaving 5 bases unmatched. CDR1 is SGHTS, CDR2 YDEGEE, per germline. The CDR3 coding sequence is TGTGCCAGCAGCTCGGGACTAGGGGGCAATGAGCAGTTCTTC. Amino acid sequence: CASSSGLGGNEQFF.

V and J are TRBV30 and TRBJ1-1; 7 nucleotides line up with TRBD1. Per germline, CDR1 GTSNPN and CDR2 SVGIG (reference sequence). Trimming cost V 0 bases and J 0 bases; bases outside gene matches: 13. This CDR3 is 18 amino acids long. This CDR3 reads CAWSVKTPGGPMNTEAFF. CDR3 nucleotides: TGTGCCTGGAGTGTAAAGACCCCAGGGGGACCCATGAACACTGAAGCTTTCTTT.

The DNA for the CDR3 is TGTGCCAGCAGCCTTCAAGCGGGAGGGGGAGAGACCCAGTACTTC. Protein: CASSLQAGGGETQYF. This chain joins TRBV7-2 and TRBJ2-5; 10 bases are a match to TRBD2. With V trimmed by 5 bases and J by 4 bases, 7 bases remained unmatched. Germline-derived CDR1 and CDR2 are SGHTA and FQGNSA. CDR3 length: 15 amino acids.

The chain combines TRBV13 with TRBJ1-5; unclear D gene. CDR3 length: 12 residues. Germline loops: CDR1 PRHDT, CDR2 FYEKMQ (reference sequence). Trimming removed 5 bases at V and 4 bases at J, with 6 bases between. The CDR3: CASSTQNQPQHF. CDR3 nucleotide sequence: TGTGCCAGCAGCACCCAGAATCAGCCCCAGCATTTT. Full variable domain (outside the CDR3, taken from reference TRBV13 and TRBJ1-5): AAGVIQSPRHLIKEKRETATLKCYPIPRHDTVYWYQQGPGQDPQFLISFYEKMQSDKGSIPDRFSAQQFSDYHSELNMSSLELGDSALYFCASSTQNQPQHFGDGTRLSIL.

This clone showed up just a few times. The chain employs TRBV5-4 and TRBJ2-7, with TRBD1 matching over 10 bases. From germline, CDR1 is SGHNT and CDR2 YYREEE (reference sequence). V lost 3 bases, J lost 9 bases, and 12 bases stayed unmatched. The CDR3 length is 15 residues. For the CDR3, the DNA is TGTGCCAGCAGCTCGGGGACAGGGGACGTTGGCGGGCAGTACTTC. It codes for CASSSGTGDVGGQYF.